This T cell receptor beta chain was obtained from a study of T-cell memory formation after mild COVID-19. Study-wide points: Confirmation was lacking for SARS-CoV-2 specificity of second-wave clones that peaked on day 37. From day 15 to 85, contracting clones were balanced between CD4 and CD8, whereas later expanders leaned toward CD4+.

The germline V gene encodes CDR1 SEHNR and CDR2 FQNEAQ (reference sequence). V was shortened by 8 bases and J by 2 bases, with 20 bases between the two germline ends. This CDR3 comprises 16 residues. This clonotype occurred a few times. Antigen specificity is unknown. TCRdb used MiXCR to reprocess the 5' RACE reads, holding one entry per CDR3 protein. The repertoire holds just over 400,000 distinct CDR3 sequences, around a quarter seen once, with roughly 14% in the top ten. The TCR sequence derives from an adult woman who had mild COVID-19 (a few samples of this study predate the infection). Cell type and time point are not known. Sample: PBMCs or a T cell subset sorted from them (not recorded which). The gene calls are TRBV7-9 and TRBJ2-3; D might be TRBD2 (6 bases). CDR3 region: CASGGPRAGTTDTQYF. The CDR3 region has the DNA TGTGCCAGCGGCGGGCCGAGAGCGGGCACCACAGATACGCAGTATTTT.